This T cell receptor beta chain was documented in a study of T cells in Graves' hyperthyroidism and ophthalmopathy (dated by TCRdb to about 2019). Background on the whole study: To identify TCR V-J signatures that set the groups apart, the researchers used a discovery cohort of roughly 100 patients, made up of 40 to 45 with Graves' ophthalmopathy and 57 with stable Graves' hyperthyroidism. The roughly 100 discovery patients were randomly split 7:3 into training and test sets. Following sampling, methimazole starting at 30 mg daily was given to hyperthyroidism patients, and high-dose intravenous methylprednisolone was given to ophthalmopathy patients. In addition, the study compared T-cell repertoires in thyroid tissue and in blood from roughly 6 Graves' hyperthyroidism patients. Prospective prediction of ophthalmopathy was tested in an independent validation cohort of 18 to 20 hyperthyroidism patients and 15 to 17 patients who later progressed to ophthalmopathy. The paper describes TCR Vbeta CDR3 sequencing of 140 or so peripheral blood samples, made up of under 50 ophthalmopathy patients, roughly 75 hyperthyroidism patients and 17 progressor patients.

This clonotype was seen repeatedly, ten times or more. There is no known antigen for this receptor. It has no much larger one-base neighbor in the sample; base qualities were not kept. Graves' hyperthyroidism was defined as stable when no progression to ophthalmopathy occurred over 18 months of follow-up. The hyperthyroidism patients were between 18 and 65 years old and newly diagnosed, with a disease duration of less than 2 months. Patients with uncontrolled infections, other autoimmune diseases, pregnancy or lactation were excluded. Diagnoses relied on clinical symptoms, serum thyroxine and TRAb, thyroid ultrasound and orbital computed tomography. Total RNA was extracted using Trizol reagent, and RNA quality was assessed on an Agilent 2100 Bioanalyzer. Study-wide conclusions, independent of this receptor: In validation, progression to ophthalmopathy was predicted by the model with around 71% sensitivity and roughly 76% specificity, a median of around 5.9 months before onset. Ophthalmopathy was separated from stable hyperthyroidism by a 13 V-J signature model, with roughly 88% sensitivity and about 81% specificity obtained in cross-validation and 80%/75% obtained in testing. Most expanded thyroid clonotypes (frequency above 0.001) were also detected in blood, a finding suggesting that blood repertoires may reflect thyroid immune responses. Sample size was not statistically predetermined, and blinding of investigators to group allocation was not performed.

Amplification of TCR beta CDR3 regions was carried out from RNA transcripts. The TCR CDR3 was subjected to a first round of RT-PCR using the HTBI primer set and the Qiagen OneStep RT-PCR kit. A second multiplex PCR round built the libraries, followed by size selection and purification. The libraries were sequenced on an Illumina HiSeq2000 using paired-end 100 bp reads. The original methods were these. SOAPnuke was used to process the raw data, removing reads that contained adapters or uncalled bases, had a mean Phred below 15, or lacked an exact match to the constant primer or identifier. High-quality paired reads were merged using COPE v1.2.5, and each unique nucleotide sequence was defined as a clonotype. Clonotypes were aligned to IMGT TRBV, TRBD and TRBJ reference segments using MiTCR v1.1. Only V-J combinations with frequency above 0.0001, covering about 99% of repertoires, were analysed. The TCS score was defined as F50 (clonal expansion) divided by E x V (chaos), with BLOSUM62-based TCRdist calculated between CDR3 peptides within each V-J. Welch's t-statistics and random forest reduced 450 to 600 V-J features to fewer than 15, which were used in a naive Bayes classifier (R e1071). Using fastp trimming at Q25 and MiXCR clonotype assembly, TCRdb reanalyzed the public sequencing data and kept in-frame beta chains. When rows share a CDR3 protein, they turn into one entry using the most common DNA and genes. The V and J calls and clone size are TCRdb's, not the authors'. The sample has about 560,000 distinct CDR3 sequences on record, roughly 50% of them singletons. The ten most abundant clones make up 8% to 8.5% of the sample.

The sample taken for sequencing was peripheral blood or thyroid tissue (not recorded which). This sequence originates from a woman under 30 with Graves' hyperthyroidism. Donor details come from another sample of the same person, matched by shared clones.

The CDR3 protein is CASRRNRGSSYEQYF. The base sequence is TGTGCCAGCAGACGAAACAGGGGGAGCTCCTACGAGCAGTACTTC. The V and J genes are TRBV7-9 and TRBJ2-7; 8 central nucleotides agree with TRBD1. CDR1 and CDR2 are drawn from the germline V gene (reference sequence): SEHNR, FQNEAQ. The CDR3 sequence holds 15 residues, the cysteine and phenylalanine included. Only the CDR3 portion is preserved as DNA: 45 bases, with reading frame beginning at the first base. Trimmed from V: 6 bases; trimmed from J: 0 bases; junction bases lacking a gene match: 7.